What follows are 21 T cell receptor beta chains derived from one specimen sequenced in a study of T cell responses to AZD1222 COVID-19 vaccine. Clones were sequenced by immunoSEQ multiplex PCR, and TCRdb holds only the in-frame ones, with some missing. Of tens of thousands of clones in the sample, approximately 92% were seen once. The starting material was peripheral blood, obtained 28 days after the second AZD1222 dose. All receptors derive from an adult who received the AZD1222 COVID-19 vaccine.

The rearrangement links TRBV5-1 to TRBJ1-4, with D perhaps TRBD1 (5 bases). Trimming stripped 3 bases from V and 13 bases from J, with 22 bases between. The CDR3 sequence is 15 residues long. CDR1 SGHRS and CDR2 YFSETQ come from the germline V gene. As DNA, the CDR3 is TGCGCCAGCAGCTCGACGGACGGTGGTAGGGGCGGACTGTTTTTT. This encodes CASSSTDGGRGGLFF.

The chain carries TRBV7-9 and TRBJ2-1; 7 positions match TRBD2. The trim removed 4 bases at V and 8 bases at J, leaving 11 bases unmatched. Germline CDR1 is SEHNR and CDR2 is FQNEAQ (reference sequence). CDR3 length: 15 amino acids. For the CDR3, the DNA is TGTGCCAGCAGCTCACTGGGGGGAGGGGCCTATGAGCAGTTCTTC. It specifies CASSSLGGGAYEQFF.

The V gene is TRBV5-4, the J gene TRBJ1-1; D unclear. The ends were cut back, 7 bases at V and 1 base at J, with 17 bases in the middle. CDR3 size: 15 residues. Germline CDR1 reads SGHNT; CDR2 reads YYREEE (reference sequence). CDR3 bases: TGTGCCAGCCGCCGTGGAGGAGGACCGAACACTGAAGCTTTCTTT. It specifies CASRRGGGPNTEAFF. Together with reference TRBV5-4 and TRBJ1-1, the CDR3 gives the full variable domain: ETGVTQSPTHLIKTRGQQVTLRCSSQSGHNTVSWYQQALGQGPQFIFQYYREEENGRGNFPPRFSGLQFPNYSSELNVNALELDDSALYLCASRRGGGPNTEAFFGQGTRLTVV.

The chain has TRBV10-3 and TRBJ1-1; 7 bases are shared with TRBD1. V lost 6 bases to trimming and J lost 0 bases; unmatched junction nucleotides: 7. The CDR3 has 15 amino acids. Germline V CDR1 and CDR2: ENHRY, SYGVKD. The CDR3 region is CAISRQGNMNTEAFF. The DNA for the CDR3 is TGTGCCATCAGCCGACAGGGAAACATGAACACTGAAGCTTTCTTT.

The gene calls are TRBV19 and TRBJ2-5; 11 bases are a match to TRBD2. V lost 7 bases, J lost 10 bases, and 11 bases stayed unmatched. Germline V lookup: CDR1 LNHDA, CDR2 SQIVND (reference sequence). The CDR3 spans 14 residues. The CDR3 DNA follows: TGTGCCAGTAATGGCCTAGCGGGAGGTGGGGACCAGTACTTC. Its translation: CASNGLAGGGDQYF.

The rearrangement joins TRBV6-5 to TRBJ2-1; 10 nucleotides line up with TRBD2. The length of the CDR3 is 13 residues. Trimming cost V 6 bases and J 7 bases; bases outside gene matches: 3. Germline CDR1 MNHEY, CDR2 SVGAGI. The CDR3 sequence is CASSRTSGNEQFF. The CDR3 DNA is TGTGCCAGCAGCCGGACTAGCGGTAATGAGCAGTTCTTC.

The rearrangement uses TRBV19 and TRBJ2-7; TRBD1 is a possible D gene (6 bases). Germline V gives CDR1 LNHDA, CDR2 SQIVND (reference sequence). The V and J ends lost 4 bases and 4 bases respectively, with 14 bases between them. The CDR3 loop spans 14 amino acids. CDR3: CASSTGTIPYEQYF. DNA of the CDR3: TGTGCCAGTAGTACCGGGACAATACCATACGAGCAGTACTTC.

The DNA of the CDR3 is TGTGCCAGCTCACCGGACAGGGTACCCTACGAGCAGTACGTC. Its protein product is CASSPDRVPYEQYV. The rearrangement links TRBV18 to TRBJ2-7; TRBD1 matches at 8 bases. This CDR3 has 14 residues. V lost 3 bases and J lost 2; bases outside the gene matches: 3. Germline V gene lookup returns CDR1 KGHSH and CDR2 LQKENI.

The rearrangement uses TRBV2 and TRBJ2-5; D call uncertain. With 2 bases removed from V and 1 base from J, the gap between germline ends came to 8 bases. Germline values: CDR1 SNHLY, CDR2 FYNNEI. The CDR3 spans 14 residues. The CDR3 sequence is CASSETQFQETQYF. The CDR3 DNA reads as TGTGCCAGCAGTGAAACACAGTTCCAAGAGACCCAGTACTTC. Together with reference TRBV2 and TRBJ2-5, the CDR3 gives the full variable domain: EPEVTQTPSHQVTQMGQEVILRCVPISNHLYFYWYRQILGQKVEFLVSFYNNEISEKSEIFDDQFSVERPDGSNFTLKIRSTKLEDSAMYFCASSETQFQETQYFGPGTRLLVL.

The sample holds one count of this clone. The J gene is TRBJ2-3, the V gene TRBV20-1; D remains ambiguous. The CDR3 covers 13 residues. Trimming left V 3 bases short and J 6 bases short, with 13 bases between. Germline loops: CDR1 DFQATT, CDR2 SNEGSKA (reference sequence). The CDR3 bases are TGCAGTGCTAGTGGGCAGAATCTGGATACGCAGTATTTT. It is translated as CSASGQNLDTQYF.

V and J are TRBV5-5 and TRBJ2-7; either TRBD1 or TRBD2 may supply D (5 bases each). The CDR3 loop spans 13 amino acids. Germline CDR1 and CDR2: SGHKS and YYEKEE (reference sequence). The ends were cut back, 4 bases at V and 3 bases at J, with 11 bases in the middle. The CDR3 sequence is CASSPGPHYEQYV. The CDR3 nucleotides read TGTGCCAGCAGCCCGGGACCCCACTACGAGCAGTACGTC.

J is TRBJ1-2 and V is TRBV12-3 or TRBV12-4; D perhaps matches TRBD1 (5 bases). V lost 7 bases to trimming and J lost 0 bases, with 6 bases between them. There are 12 residues in the CDR3. CDR3 coding DNA: TGTGCCAGCAAAGGGGCTAACTATGGCTACACCTTC. It yields the protein CASKGANYGYTF.

This chain links TRBV12-3 or TRBV12-4 with TRBJ2-1; D not certain. This CDR3 region has 11 residues. V lost 2 bases and J lost 10, with 6 bases in between. The CDR3 nucleotides are TGTGCCAGCAGTTTACTGGGGGAGCAGTTCTTC. The encoded protein is CASSLLGEQFF.

The genes are TRBV27 and TRBJ2-7; 9 positions match TRBD1. Germline loops: CDR1 MNHEY, CDR2 SMNVEV (reference sequence). V dropped 5 bases and J dropped 7; count of bases not matched to a gene: 9. This CDR3 is 14 amino acids long. The CDR3 loop is CASSIRDRVIEQYV. The CDR3 region has the DNA TGTGCCAGCAGTATAAGGGACAGGGTGATTGAGCAGTACGTC.

J is TRBJ1-6 and V is TRBV27; D possibly corresponds to TRBD1 (6 bases). In germline, CDR1 is MNHEY, CDR2 SMNVEV (reference sequence). V lost 1 base, J lost 5 bases, and 9 bases lay in between. There are 15 residues in the CDR3. CDR3 nucleotide sequence: TGTGCCAGCAGTTTATTAGACAGGAATAATTCACCCCTCCACTTT. Translation gives CASSLLDRNNSPLHF.

The chain employs TRBV5-1 and TRBJ2-1; TRBD1 matches 8 bases. The CDR3 contains 16 residues. The junction had 10 bases not matched to a gene; V was cut back by 2 bases and J by 6 bases. Germline V gives CDR1 SGHRS, CDR2 YFSETQ. The DNA for the CDR3 is TGCGCCAGCAGCTTATCACAGGGGGTTTATGGCAATGAGCAGTTCTTC. Its protein is CASSLSQGVYGNEQFF.

The V call is TRBV12-3 or TRBV12-4, the J call TRBJ1-2, with no clear D. V lost 3 bases and J 7 bases, leaving 9 bases between the germline ends. This CDR3 spans 12 amino acids. CDR3 in amino acids: CASSFRMSGYTF. CDR3 in DNA: TGTGCCAGCAGTTTTCGGATGTCTGGCTACACCTTC.

The chain combines TRBV3-1 (or the pseudogene TRBV3-2) with TRBJ1-2; no firm D call. This CDR3 region has 12 residues. The V and J ends lost 3 bases and 6 bases respectively, with 8 bases between them. Germline lookup yields CDR1 LGHDT and CDR2 YNNKEL (reference sequence). CDR3 DNA sequence: TGTGCCAGCAGCCAGGGTAGGGATGGCTACACCTTC. It specifies CASSQGRDGYTF.

The chain carries TRBV19 and TRBJ2-6; maybe TRBD2 (6 bases). CDR1 is LNHDA and CDR2 is SQIVND in the germline V gene (reference sequence). This CDR3 has 15 residues. Trimming removed 5 bases at V and 0 bases at J, with 8 bases between. CDR3 in amino acids: CASSGDSSGANVLTF. The CDR3 coding sequence is TGTGCCAGTAGTGGGGACTCCTCTGGGGCCAACGTCCTGACTTTC. The entire variable domain, with the rest obtained from reference TRBV19 and TRBJ2-6, is as follows: DGGITQSPKYLFRKEGQNVTLSCEQNLNHDAMYWYRQDPGQGLRLIYYSQIVNDFQKGDIAEGYSVSREKKESFPLTVTSAQKNPTAFYLCASSGDSSGANVLTFGAGSRLTVL.

The gene calls are TRBV5-1 and TRBJ2-3, with TRBD2 matching 9 bases. The CDR3 runs 17 residues. Germline V CDR1 and CDR2: SGHRS, YFSETQ. Trimming removed 5 bases from V and 5 bases from J; junction bases left unmatched: 15. CDR3 sequence (DNA): TGCGCCAGCAGAGAACGATGGGGCGGGAGGGCCGGAGATACGCAGTATTTT. Its protein is CASRERWGGRAGDTQYF.

The chain uses TRBV18 and TRBJ1-2; D is perhaps TRBD1 (5 bases). V dropped 3 bases and J dropped 2 bases, with 19 bases sitting between them. The CDR3 extends over 17 amino acids. Germline V CDR1 and CDR2: KGHSH, LQKENI. CDR3 amino acids: CASSPKAPTGRNYGYTF. For the CDR3, the DNA is TGTGCCAGCTCACCCAAGGCCCCCACAGGAAGAAACTATGGCTACACCTTC.